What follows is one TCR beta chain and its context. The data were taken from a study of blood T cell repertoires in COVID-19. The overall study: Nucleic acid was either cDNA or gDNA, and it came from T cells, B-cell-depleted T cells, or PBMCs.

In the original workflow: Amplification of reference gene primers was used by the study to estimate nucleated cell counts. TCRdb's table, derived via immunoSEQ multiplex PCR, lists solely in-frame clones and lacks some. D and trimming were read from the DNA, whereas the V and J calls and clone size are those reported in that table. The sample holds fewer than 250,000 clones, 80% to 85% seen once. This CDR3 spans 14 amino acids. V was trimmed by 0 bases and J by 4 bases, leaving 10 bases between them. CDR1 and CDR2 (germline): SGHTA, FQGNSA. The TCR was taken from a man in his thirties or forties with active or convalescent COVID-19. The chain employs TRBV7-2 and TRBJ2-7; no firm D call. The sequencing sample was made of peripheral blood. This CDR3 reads CASSLANSLYEQYF. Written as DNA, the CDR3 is TGTGCCAGCAGCTTAGCCAACAGCTTATACGAGCAGTACTTC.